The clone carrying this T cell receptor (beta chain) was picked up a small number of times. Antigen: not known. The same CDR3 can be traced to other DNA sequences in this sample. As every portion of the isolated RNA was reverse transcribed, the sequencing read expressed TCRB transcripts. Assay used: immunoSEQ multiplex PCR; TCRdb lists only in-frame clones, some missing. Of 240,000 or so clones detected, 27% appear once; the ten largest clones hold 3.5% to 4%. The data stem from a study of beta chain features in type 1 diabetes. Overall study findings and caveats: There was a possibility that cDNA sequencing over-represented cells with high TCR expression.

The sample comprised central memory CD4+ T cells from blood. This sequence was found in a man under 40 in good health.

The CDR3 protein is CASSLATSGSTDTQYF. The DNA for the CDR3 is TGCGCCAGCAGCTTGGCGACTAGCGGGAGCACAGATACGCAGTATTTT. V and J are TRBV5-1 and TRBJ2-3; 10 nucleotides agree with TRBD2. This CDR3 region has 16 residues. V lost 0 bases and J lost 0; bases outside the gene matches: 1. Germline-derived CDR1 and CDR2 are SGHRS and YFSETQ. Filled out from reference TRBV5-1 and TRBJ2-3, the complete variable domain reads KAGVTQTPRYLIKTRGQQVTLSCSPISGHRSVSWYQQTPGQGLQFLFEYFSETQRNKGNFPGRFSGRQFSNSRSEMNVSTLELGDSALYLCASSLATSGSTDTQYFGPGTRLTVL.